This TCR beta chain was identified during a study of T cell responses to AZD1222 COVID-19 vaccine. Study conclusions and caveats: Increased Spike-specific TCR breadth and depth were observed after two AZD1222 doses. Donors were mostly white British, more females; clonal diversity possibly underestimated. Unmutated variant regions are reportedly the target of nearly half of TCRs that are spike-specific.

Comment on this clone: The antigen is undetermined.

This table comes from immunoSEQ multiplex PCR, and its TCRdb copy is limited to in-frame clones, with some not included. The repertoire holds some 120,000 clones, with roughly 87% as singletons. The V end was cut by 2 bases, the J end by 4 bases, with 8 bases between. From germline, CDR1 is MDHEN and CDR2 SYDVKM. The CDR3 is made up of 13 amino acids. This clonotype originated in an adult in good health. The specimen comprised peripheral blood, sampled on day 0 of AZD1222 vaccination. The chain employs TRBV28 and TRBJ1-2; the D is unclear. CDR3 in DNA: TGTGCCAGCAGTTTAAGGGTCGGCTATGGCTACACCTTC. Translated: CASSLRVGYGYTF.